This passage covers 7 T cell receptor beta chains from one sample sequenced in a study of cytomegalovirus exposure and HLA in healthy donors. In the PCR, 60 Vbeta and 13 Jbeta primers were used. Generated by immunoSEQ multiplex PCR, the TCRdb table keeps only in-frame clones and is missing some. The table has approximately 220,000 clones, 75% to 90% seen once. The sequencing input was PBMCs. The receptors originated from a boy aged 2 to 9 in good health and CMV-seronegative.

The V call is TRBV11-3, the J call TRBJ2-7; tentative D call: TRBD1 (6 bases). The CDR3 spans 13 residues. Germline CDR1 SGHNT, CDR2 YENEEA. Trimming left V 5 bases short and J 3 bases short, with 11 bases between. As DNA, the CDR3 is TGTGCCAGCAGCGTCGAACAGGGCTACGAGCAGTACTTC. It yields the protein CASSVEQGYEQYF.

The chain links TRBV27 to TRBJ2-7; D perhaps matches TRBD1 (6 bases). There are 14 residues in the CDR3. CDR1 and CDR2 (germline): MNHEY, SMNVEV (reference sequence). V dropped 5 bases and J dropped 3 bases, with 14 bases sitting between them. The CDR3 here is CASSPRDTVYEQYF. Written as DNA, the CDR3 is TGTGCCAGCAGTCCCCGGGACACGGTCTACGAGCAGTACTTC.

The chain combines TRBV19 with TRBJ1-5; possible D gene TRBD1, 6 bases. Germline assignment: CDR1 LNHDA and CDR2 SQIVND (reference sequence). V lost 6 bases to trimming and J lost 4 bases, with 13 bases between them. CDR3 length: 14 amino acids. CDR3 sequence reads: CASRGAGVNQPQHF. CDR3 nucleotides: TGTGCCAGTAGGGGGGCCGGGGTGAATCAGCCCCAGCATTTT. Supplemented by reference TRBV19 and TRBJ1-5, the full variable domain reads DGGITQSPKYLFRKEGQNVTLSCEQNLNHDAMYWYRQDPGQGLRLIYYSQIVNDFQKGDIAEGYSVSREKKESFPLTVTSAQKNPTAFYLCASRGAGVNQPQHFGDGTRLSIL.

The CDR3 DNA is TGTGCCAGTAGTTCGGGGCTAGCTAGGGGGAAAGAGACCCAGTACTTC. Amino acids: CASSSGLARGKETQYF. The V gene is TRBV19, the J gene TRBJ2-5; maybe TRBD1 (6 bases). Deletions cut 5 bases from V and 3 bases from J, with 19 bases between. Germline V gives CDR1 LNHDA, CDR2 SQIVND (reference sequence). This CDR3 region has 16 residues. Using reference TRBV19 and TRBJ2-5 for the parts outside the CDR3, the full variable domain is DGGITQSPKYLFRKEGQNVTLSCEQNLNHDAMYWYRQDPGQGLRLIYYSQIVNDFQKGDIAEGYSVSREKKESFPLTVTSAQKNPTAFYLCASSSGLARGKETQYFGPGTRLLVL.

CDR3 sequence: CAIRDSLNTEAFF. Written as DNA, the CDR3 is TGTGCCATCAGGGACAGCCTGAACACTGAAGCTTTCTTT. The chain is built from TRBV10-3 and TRBJ1-1; tentatively, D is TRBD1 (6 bases). This CDR3 region has 13 residues. The V gene lost 6 bases and the J gene lost 0 bases, with 8 bases spanning the gap. CDR1 and CDR2 from the germline V gene are ENHRY and SYGVKD.

This clone was found a few times. The chain employs TRBV29-1 and TRBJ1-1, with D possibly TRBD1 on 5 matching bases. The CDR3 runs to 12 residues. The V end lost 5 bases, the J end lost 7 bases, and 14 bases lay between the germline ends. Germline V gives CDR1 SQVTM, CDR2 ANQGSEA. CDR3 DNA: TGCAGCGTTTCCGACCGGGGGGGTGAAGCTTTCTTT. Translating gives CSVSDRGGEAFF. Looking up the rest from reference TRBV29-1 and TRBJ1-1 gives the full variable domain: SAVISQKPSRDICQRGTSLTIQCQVDSQVTMMFWYRQQPGQSLTLIATANQGSEATYESGFVIDKFPISRPNLTFSTLTVSNMSPEDSSIYLCSVSDRGGEAFFGQGTRLTVV.

The chain joins TRBV7-9 to TRBJ1-2; D call uncertain. Trimming removed 1 base from V and 2 bases from J, with 5 bases in between. This CDR3 has 13 residues. Germline values: CDR1 SEHNR, CDR2 FQNEAQ (reference sequence). The chain's CDR3 is CASSLGRNYGYTF. The CDR3 region has the DNA TGTGCCAGCAGCTTAGGGCGGAACTATGGCTACACCTTC. Using reference TRBV7-9 and TRBJ1-2 for the parts outside the CDR3, the full variable domain is DTGVSQNPRHKITKRGQNVTFRCDPISEHNRLYWYRQTLGQGPEFLTYFQNEAQLEKSRLLSDRFSAERPKGSFSTLEIQRTEQGDSAMYLCASSLGRNYGYTFGSGTRLTVV.